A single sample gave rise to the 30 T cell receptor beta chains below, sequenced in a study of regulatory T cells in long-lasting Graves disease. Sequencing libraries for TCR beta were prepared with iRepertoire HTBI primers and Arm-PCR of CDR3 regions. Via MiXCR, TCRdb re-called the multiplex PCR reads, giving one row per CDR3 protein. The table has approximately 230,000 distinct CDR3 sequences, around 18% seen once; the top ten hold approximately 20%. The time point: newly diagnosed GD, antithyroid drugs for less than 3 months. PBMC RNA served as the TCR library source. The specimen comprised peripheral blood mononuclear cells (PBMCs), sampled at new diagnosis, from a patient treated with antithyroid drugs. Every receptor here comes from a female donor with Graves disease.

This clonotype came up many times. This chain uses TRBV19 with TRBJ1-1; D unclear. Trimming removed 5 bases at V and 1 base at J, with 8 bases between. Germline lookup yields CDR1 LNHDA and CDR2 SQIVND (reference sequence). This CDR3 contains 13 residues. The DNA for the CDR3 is TGTGCCAGTAGTTCACAGAGGAACACTGAAGCTTTCTTT. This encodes CASSSQRNTEAFF.

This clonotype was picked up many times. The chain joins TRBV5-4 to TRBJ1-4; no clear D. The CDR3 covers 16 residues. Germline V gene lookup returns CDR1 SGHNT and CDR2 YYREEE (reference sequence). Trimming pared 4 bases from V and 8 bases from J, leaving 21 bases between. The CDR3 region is CASSALPPEVDEKLFF. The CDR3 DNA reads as TGTGCCAGCAGCGCTCTCCCCCCAGAGGTCGACGAAAAACTGTTTTTT.

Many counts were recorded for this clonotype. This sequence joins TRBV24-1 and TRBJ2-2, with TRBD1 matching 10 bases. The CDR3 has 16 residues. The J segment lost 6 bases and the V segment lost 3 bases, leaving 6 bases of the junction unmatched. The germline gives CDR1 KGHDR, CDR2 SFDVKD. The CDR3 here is CATSDLGTGEAGELFF. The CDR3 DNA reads TGTGCCACCAGTGATCTCGGGACAGGGGAGGCCGGGGAGCTGTTTTTT.

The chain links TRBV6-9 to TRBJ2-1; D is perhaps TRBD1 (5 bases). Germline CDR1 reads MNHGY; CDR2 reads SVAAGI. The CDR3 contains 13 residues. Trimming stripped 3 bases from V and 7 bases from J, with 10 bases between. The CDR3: CASSYSGQNEQFF. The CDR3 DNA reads TGTGCCAGCAGTTACTCTGGACAAAATGAGCAGTTCTTC.

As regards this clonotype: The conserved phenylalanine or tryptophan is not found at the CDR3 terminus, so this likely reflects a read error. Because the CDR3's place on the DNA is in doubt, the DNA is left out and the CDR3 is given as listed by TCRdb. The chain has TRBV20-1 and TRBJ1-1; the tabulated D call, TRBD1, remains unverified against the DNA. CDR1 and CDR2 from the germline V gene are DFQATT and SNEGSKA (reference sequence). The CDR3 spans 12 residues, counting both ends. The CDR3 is CSAGGIRAEDFI.

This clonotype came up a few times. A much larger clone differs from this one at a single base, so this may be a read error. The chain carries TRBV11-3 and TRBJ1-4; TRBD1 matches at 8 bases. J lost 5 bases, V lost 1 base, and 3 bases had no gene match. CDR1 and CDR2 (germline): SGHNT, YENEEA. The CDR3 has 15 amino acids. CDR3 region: CASSLGTGPNEKLFF. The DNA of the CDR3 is TGTGCCAGCAGCTTAGGGACAGGGCCGAATGAAAAACTGTTTTTT.

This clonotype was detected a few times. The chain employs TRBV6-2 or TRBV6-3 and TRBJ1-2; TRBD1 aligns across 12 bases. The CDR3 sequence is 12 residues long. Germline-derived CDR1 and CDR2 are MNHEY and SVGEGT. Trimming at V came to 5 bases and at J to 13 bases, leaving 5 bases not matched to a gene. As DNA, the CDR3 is TGTGCCAGCAGTAGGGGACAGGGGGCCGGCACCTTC. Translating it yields CASSRGQGAGTF.

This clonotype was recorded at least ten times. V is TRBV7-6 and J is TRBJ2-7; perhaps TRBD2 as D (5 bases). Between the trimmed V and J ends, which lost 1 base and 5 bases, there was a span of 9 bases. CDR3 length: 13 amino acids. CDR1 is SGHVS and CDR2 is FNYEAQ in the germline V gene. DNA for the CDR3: TGTGCCAGCAGCTTAGGACACGGGAACGAGCAGTACTTC. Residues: CASSLGHGNEQYF.

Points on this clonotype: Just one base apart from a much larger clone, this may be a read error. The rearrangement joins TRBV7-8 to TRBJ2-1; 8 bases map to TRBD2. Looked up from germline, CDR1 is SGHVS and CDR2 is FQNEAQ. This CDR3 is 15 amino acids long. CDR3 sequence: CASSFMGLGDNEQIF. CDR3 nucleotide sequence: TGTGCCAGCAGCTTTATGGGACTAGGGGACAATGAGCAGATCTTC.

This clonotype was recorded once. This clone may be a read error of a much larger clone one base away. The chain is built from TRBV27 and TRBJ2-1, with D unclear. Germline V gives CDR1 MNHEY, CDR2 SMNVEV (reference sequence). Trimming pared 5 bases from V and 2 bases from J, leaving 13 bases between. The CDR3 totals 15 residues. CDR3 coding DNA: TGTGCCAGCAGTCCTCTCGGCAATCCCTACAATGAGCAGTTCTTC. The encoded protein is CASSPLGNPYNEQFF.

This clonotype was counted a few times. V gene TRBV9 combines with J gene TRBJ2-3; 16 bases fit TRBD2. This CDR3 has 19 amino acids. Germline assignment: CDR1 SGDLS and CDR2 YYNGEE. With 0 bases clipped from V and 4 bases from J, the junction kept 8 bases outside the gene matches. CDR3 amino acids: CASSVEGTSGRAVADTQYF. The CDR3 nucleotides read TGTGCCAGCAGCGTAGAGGGGACTAGCGGGAGGGCCGTAGCAGATACGCAGTATTTT.

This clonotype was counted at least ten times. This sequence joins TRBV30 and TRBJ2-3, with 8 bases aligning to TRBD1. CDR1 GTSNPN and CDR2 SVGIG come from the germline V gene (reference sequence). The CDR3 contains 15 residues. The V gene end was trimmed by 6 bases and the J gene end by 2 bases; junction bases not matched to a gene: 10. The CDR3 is CACYRQGSDTDTQYF. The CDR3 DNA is TGTGCCTGCTATCGACAGGGGTCGGACACAGATACGCAGTATTTT.

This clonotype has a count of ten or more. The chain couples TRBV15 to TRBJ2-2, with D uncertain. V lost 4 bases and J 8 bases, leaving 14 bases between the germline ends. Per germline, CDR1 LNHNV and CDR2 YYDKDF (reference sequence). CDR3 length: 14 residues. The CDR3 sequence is CATSKLDQLGELFF. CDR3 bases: TGTGCCACCAGCAAGCTGGACCAATTGGGGGAGCTGTTTTTT. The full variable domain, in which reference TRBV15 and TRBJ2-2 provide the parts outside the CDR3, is DAMVIQNPRYQVTQFGKPVTLSCSQTLNHNVMYWYQQKSSQAPKLLFHYYDKDFNNEADTPDNFQSRRPNTSFCFLDIRSPGLGDTAMYLCATSKLDQLGELFFGEGSRLTVL.

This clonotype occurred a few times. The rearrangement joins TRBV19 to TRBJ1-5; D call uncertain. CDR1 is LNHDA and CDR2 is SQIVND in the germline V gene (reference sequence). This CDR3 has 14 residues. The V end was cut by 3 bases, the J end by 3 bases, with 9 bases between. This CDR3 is CASSIAGINQPQHF. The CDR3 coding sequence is TGTGCCAGTAGTATTGCCGGGATCAATCAGCCCCAGCATTTT.

CDR3 sequence reads: CASSPYGTSGRAQGEQFF. DNA of the CDR3: TGTGCCAGTAGTCCGTACGGGACTAGCGGGAGGGCCCAAGGTGAGCAGTTCTTC. The chain combines TRBV19 with TRBJ2-1; 16 bases match TRBD2. V gave up 5 bases and J gave up 9 bases; unmatched junction bases: 13. This CDR3 is 18 amino acids long. CDR1 is LNHDA, CDR2 SQIVND, per germline (reference sequence). Full variable domain (rest looked up from reference TRBV19 and TRBJ2-1): DGGITQSPKYLFRKEGQNVTLSCEQNLNHDAMYWYRQDPGQGLRLIYYSQIVNDFQKGDIAEGYSVSREKKESFPLTVTSAQKNPTAFYLCASSPYGTSGRAQGEQFFGPGTRLTVL.

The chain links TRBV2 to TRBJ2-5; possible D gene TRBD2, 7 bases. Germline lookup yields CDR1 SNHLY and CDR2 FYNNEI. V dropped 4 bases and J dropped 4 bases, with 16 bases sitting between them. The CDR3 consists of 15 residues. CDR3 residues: CASSAGRGSRETQYF. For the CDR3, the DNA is TGTGCCAGCAGTGCAGGGAGGGGGAGTCGAGAGACCCAGTACTTC.

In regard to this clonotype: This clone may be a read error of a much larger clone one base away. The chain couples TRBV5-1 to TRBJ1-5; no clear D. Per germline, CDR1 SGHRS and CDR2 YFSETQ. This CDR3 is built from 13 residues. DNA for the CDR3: TGCGCCGGCAGCCTCCGGGCCAATCAGCCCCAGCATTTT. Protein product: CAGSLRANQPQHF.

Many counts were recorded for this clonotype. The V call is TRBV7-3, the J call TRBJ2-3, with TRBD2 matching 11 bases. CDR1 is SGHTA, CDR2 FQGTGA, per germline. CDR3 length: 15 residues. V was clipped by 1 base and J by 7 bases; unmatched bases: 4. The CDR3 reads CASSLSSGRGYTQYF. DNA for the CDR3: TGTGCCAGCAGCTTAAGTAGCGGGAGGGGATATACGCAGTATTTT.

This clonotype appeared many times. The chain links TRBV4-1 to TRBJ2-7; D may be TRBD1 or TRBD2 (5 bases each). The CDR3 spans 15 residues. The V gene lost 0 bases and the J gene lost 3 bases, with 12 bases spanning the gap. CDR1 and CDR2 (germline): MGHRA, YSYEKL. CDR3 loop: CASSQDRGPVYEQYF. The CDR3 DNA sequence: TGCGCCAGCAGCCAAGATCGGGGCCCCGTCTACGAGCAGTACTTC.

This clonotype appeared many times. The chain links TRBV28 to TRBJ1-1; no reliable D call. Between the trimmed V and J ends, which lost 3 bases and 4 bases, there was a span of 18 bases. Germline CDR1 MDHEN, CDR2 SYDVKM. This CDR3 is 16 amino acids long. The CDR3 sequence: CASSFDDMALGTEAFF. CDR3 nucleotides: TGTGCCAGCAGTTTTGATGATATGGCGTTAGGCACTGAAGCTTTCTTT.

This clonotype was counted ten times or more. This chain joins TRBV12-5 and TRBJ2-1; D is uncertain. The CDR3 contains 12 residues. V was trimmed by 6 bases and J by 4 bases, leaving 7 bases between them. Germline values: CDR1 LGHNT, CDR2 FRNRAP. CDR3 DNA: TGTGCTAGTGGGCCTGAGTACAATGAGCAGTTCTTC. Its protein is CASGPEYNEQFF.

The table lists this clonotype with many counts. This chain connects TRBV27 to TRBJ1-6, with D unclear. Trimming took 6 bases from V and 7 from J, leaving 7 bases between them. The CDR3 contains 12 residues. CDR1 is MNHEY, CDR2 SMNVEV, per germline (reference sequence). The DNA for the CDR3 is TGTGCCAGCAGGGATGGGAATTCACCCCTCCACTTT. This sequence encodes CASRDGNSPLHF.

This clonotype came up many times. The CDR3 here is CASSTSGIQPQHF. CDR3 in DNA: TGTGCCAGCAGCACCTCGGGGATTCAGCCCCAGCATTTT. The chain carries TRBV12-3 or TRBV12-4 and TRBJ1-5, with D hard to call. This CDR3 region has 13 residues. Trimming pared 6 bases from V and 6 bases from J, leaving 12 bases between.

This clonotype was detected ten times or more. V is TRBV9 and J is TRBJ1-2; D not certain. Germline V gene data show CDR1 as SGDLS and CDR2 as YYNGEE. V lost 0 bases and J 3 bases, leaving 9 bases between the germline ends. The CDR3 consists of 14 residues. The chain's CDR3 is CASSVATADYGYTF. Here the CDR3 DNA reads TGTGCCAGCAGCGTAGCGACGGCTGACTATGGCTACACCTTC.

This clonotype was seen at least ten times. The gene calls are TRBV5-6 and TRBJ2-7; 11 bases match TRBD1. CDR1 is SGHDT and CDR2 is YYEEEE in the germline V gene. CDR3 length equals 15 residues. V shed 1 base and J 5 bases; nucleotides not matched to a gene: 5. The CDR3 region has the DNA TGTGCCAGCAGCTTGAAAAGGACAGGGGGCGACGAGCAGTACTTC. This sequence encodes CASSLKRTGGDEQYF. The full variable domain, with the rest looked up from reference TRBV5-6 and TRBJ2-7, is DAGVTQSPTHLIKTRGQQVTLRCSPKSGHDTVSWYQQALGQGPQFIFQYYEEEERQRGNFPDRFSGHQFPNYSSELNVNALLLGDSALYLCASSLKRTGGDEQYFGPGTRLTVT.

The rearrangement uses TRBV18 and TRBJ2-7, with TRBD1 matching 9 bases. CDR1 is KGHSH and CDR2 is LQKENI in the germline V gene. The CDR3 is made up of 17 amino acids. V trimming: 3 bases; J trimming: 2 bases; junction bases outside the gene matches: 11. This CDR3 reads CASSPGGQGLFAYEQYF. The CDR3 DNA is TGTGCCAGCTCACCCGGGGGACAGGGTCTGTTCGCCTACGAGCAGTACTTC.

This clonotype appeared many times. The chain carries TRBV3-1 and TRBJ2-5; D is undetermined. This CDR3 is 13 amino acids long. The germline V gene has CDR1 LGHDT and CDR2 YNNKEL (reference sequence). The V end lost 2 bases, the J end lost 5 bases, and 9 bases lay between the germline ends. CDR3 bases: TGTGCCAGCAGCCAAAGTACTCTGGAGACCCAGTACTTC. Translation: CASSQSTLETQYF.

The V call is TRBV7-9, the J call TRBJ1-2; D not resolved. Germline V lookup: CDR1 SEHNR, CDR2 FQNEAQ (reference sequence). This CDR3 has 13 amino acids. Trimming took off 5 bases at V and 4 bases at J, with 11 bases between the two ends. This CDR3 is CASSPSASYGYTF. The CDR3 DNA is TGTGCCAGCAGCCCCTCCGCCAGCTATGGCTACACCTTC.

CDR3 region: CAIRDQGEETQYF. The CDR3 bases are TGTGCCATCAGGGACCAGGGGGAAGAGACCCAGTACTTC. This chain joins TRBV10-3 and TRBJ2-5, with TRBD1 matching 7 bases. J was trimmed by 3 bases and V by 6 bases; bases with no gene match: 4. Germline-derived CDR1 and CDR2 are ENHRY and SYGVKD. This CDR3 region has 13 residues.

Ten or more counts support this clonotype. CDR3 sequence reads: CASSLGPSEQETQYF. The CDR3 nucleotides are TGCGCCAGCAGCTTGGGCCCTAGCGAGCAAGAGACCCAGTACTTC. V usage is TRBV5-1 and J usage is TRBJ2-5; D is perhaps TRBD2 (6 bases). Per germline, CDR1 SGHRS and CDR2 YFSETQ. Trimming took 0 bases from V and 2 from J, leaving 11 bases between them. The CDR3 has 15 amino acids.